The source of this T cell receptor beta chain is a study of cytomegalovirus exposure and HLA in healthy donors. Study-level findings and limits: A later analysis reportedly found fewer N-insertions in an Asian-associated ancestry cluster than the roughly 670-donor mean.

Turning to this clone: Its target is not known.

V dropped 7 bases and J dropped 3 bases, with 18 bases sitting between them. The CDR3 loop spans 15 amino acids. Germline loops: CDR1 MNHEY, CDR2 SMNVEV (reference sequence). Primers: 60 Vbeta forward and 13 Jbeta reverse. Here immunoSEQ multiplex PCR was the method, and the copy in TCRdb shows in-frame clones only, minus some. The data hold approximately 250,000 clones, with about 85% observed a single time. This chain uses TRBV27 with TRBJ1-1, with D perhaps matching TRBD1 (5 bases). The origin of this receptor is a girl under 10 years old in good health and CMV-seronegative. The specimen sequenced was PBMCs. The CDR3 DNA is TGTGCCAGCAATCCTAGGGGCTGGGGATACACTGAAGCTTTCTTT. Translation: CASNPRGWGYTEAFF.